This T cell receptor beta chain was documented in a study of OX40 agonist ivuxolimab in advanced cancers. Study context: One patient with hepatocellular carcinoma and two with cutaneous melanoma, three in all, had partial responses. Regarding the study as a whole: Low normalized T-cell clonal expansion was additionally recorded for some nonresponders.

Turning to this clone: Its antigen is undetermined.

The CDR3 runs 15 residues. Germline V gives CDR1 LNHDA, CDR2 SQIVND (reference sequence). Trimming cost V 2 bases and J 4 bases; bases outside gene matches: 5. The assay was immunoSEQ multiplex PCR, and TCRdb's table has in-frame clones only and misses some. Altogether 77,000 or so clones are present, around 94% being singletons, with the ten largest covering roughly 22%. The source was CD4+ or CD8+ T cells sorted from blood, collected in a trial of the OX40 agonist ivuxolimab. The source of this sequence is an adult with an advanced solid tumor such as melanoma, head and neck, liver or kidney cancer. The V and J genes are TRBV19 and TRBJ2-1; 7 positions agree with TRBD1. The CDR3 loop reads CASSIRDSRYNEQFF. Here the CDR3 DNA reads TGTGCCAGTAGTATAAGGGACAGCCGTTACAATGAGCAGTTCTTC.